The next 9 T cell receptor beta chains were all read from a single sample in a study of blood T cell repertoires in COVID-19. Assay used: immunoSEQ multiplex PCR; TCRdb lists only in-frame clones, some missing. The sample has 210,000 or so clones, 80% to 90% seen once; the top ten hold roughly 2.6%. The sequenced material came from peripheral blood. These receptor sequences come from a young man with COVID-19, enrolled during active disease.

About this clone: The junction departs from the called germline gene at one end, perhaps through a read error. The CDR3 is CASSYPRGQGSSEQYF. CDR3 nucleotides: TGTGCCAGCAGTTACCCGAGGGGACAGGGGTCCTCCGAGCAGTACTTC. The rearrangement links TRBV6-6 to TRBJ2-7, with 10 positions matching TRBD1. The CDR3 length is 16 residues. CDR1 is MNHNY, CDR2 SVGAGI, per germline (reference sequence).

This rearrangement joins TRBV6-5 to TRBJ2-7; perhaps TRBD2 as D (7 bases). The germline V and J ends were trimmed by 5 bases and 3 bases, with 17 bases remaining between them. The CDR3 totals 15 residues. From germline, CDR1 is MNHEY and CDR2 SVGAGI. CDR3 in amino acids: CASSPQARGGYEQYF. The DNA for the CDR3 is TGTGCCAGCAGTCCCCAGGCAAGGGGGGGCTACGAGCAGTACTTC.

The chain is built from TRBV7-2 and TRBJ1-2, with TRBD1 matching 8 bases. From germline, CDR1 is SGHTA and CDR2 FQGNSA. This CDR3 contains 14 residues. J gave up 4 bases and V 5 bases, and 6 bases lay outside the gene matches. CDR3 in amino acids: CASSVDRVSYGYTF. For the CDR3, the DNA is TGTGCCAGCAGCGTGGACAGGGTCTCCTATGGCTACACCTTC.

This rearrangement joins TRBV9 to TRBJ2-1; 14 bases are a match to TRBD2. The CDR3 is made up of 19 amino acids. The V segment lost 4 bases and the J segment 5 bases; nucleotides outside the gene matches: 14. Germline values: CDR1 SGDLS, CDR2 YYNGEE. DNA for the CDR3: TGTGCCAGCAGCCCCCGACCCGGGACTAGCGGGAGTTTTGACAATGAGCAGTTCTTC. Translated: CASSPRPGTSGSFDNEQFF. The full variable domain, completed using reference TRBV9 and TRBJ2-1, is DSGVTQTPKHLITATGQRVTLRCSPRSGDLSVYWYQQSLDQGLQFLIQYYNGEERAKGNILERFSAQQFPDLHSELNLSSLELGDSALYFCASSPRPGTSGSFDNEQFFGPGTRLTVL.

V is TRBV11-2 and J is TRBJ2-7; a weak D match, TRBD1 (6 bases). Germline CDR1 is SGHAT and CDR2 is FQNNGV. Trimming removed 3 bases at V and 3 bases at J, with 15 bases between. CDR3 length: 15 residues. This chain's CDR3 is CASSLAGTRGYEQYF. The CDR3 coding sequence is TGTGCCAGCAGCTTGGCCGGGACACGGGGCTACGAGCAGTACTTC.

The genes are TRBV3-1 (or the pseudogene TRBV3-2) and TRBJ1-2, with 8 bases aligning to TRBD1. CDR1 and CDR2 (germline): LGHDT, YNNKEL (reference sequence). V shed 3 bases, J shed 8 bases, and the junction held 5 bases outside the gene matches. This CDR3 has 13 residues. Here the CDR3 DNA reads TGTGCCAGCAGCCATGACAGGGGAGGAGGCTACACCTTC. Translating gives CASSHDRGGGYTF.

This sequence joins TRBV9 and TRBJ2-7; D might be TRBD1 (6 bases). The CDR3 length is 15 residues. Trimming cost V 4 bases and J 0 bases, with 14 bases left between them. Germline lookup yields CDR1 SGDLS and CDR2 YYNGEE. Here the CDR3 reads CASSSRDTSSYEQYF. The CDR3 region has the DNA TGTGCCAGCAGCTCCCGGGACACCAGCTCCTACGAGCAGTACTTC.

The chain joins TRBV7-8 to TRBJ2-1, with no clear D. The germline V and J ends were trimmed by 2 bases and 4 bases, with 12 bases remaining between them. This CDR3 has 15 residues. CDR1 and CDR2 (germline): SGHVS, FQNEAQ. In DNA, the CDR3 is TGTGCCAGCAGCTTATCCATCGGAGAGTACAATGAGCAGTTCTTC. The encoded protein is CASSLSIGEYNEQFF.

This rearrangement joins TRBV9 to TRBJ2-7; TRBD1 aligns across 8 bases. This CDR3 is built from 15 residues. The germline V gene has CDR1 SGDLS and CDR2 YYNGEE. The J segment lost 5 bases and the V segment lost 1 base, leaving 8 bases of the junction unmatched. The CDR3 region is CASSVRGTGDHEQYF. The CDR3, as DNA: TGTGCCAGCAGCGTAAGGGGGACAGGAGATCACGAGCAGTACTTC.